This paragraph reports one T cell receptor beta chain. The antigen is not known. This entry belongs to a study of CXCR3-negative and CXCR3-positive naive CD8 T cells. The study's findings and limits: More hydrophobic TRB CDR3s were found in CXCR3-positive naive cells than in CXCR3-negative naive cells. Cryopreservation partially lowered CXCR3 expression, so most assays used fresh PBMCs. For memory CD8+ cells diversity was much lower, but both naive subsets had comparably high diversity.

The authors made the TRB cDNA libraries by 5' RACE using UMI labels. TCRdb re-called the 5' RACE reads and shows each CDR3 protein once, DNA omitted. The sample totals roughly 55,000 distinct CDR3 sequences. From germline, CDR1 is SGHDN and CDR2 FVKESK. CDR3 size: 15 residues. Input material: naive CXCR3+ CD8+ T cells from blood. As to subset: CD45RO-CCR7+CD27+CD95- naive CD8+ T cells expressing CXCR3 (TNR3+). The source is a human donor in good health. Some clones in this sample may be carry-over from other donors' samples. J is TRBJ2-7 and V is TRBV14; TCRdb lists TRBD2, though no DNA is available to test this call. The CDR3 protein is CASSLGGARVYEQYF.